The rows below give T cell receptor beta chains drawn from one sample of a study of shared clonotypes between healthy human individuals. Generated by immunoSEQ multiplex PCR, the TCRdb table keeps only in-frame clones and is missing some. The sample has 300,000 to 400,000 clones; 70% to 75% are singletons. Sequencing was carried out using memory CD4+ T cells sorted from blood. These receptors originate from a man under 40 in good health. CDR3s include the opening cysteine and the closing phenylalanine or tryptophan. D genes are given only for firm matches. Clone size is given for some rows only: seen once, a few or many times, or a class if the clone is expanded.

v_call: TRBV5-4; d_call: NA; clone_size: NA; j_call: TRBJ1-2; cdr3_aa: CASSLADTTYGYTF; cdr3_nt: TGTGCCAGCAGCTTAGCGGATACTACCTATGGCTACACCTTC
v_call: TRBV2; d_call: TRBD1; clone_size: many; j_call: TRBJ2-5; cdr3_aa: CASSPGTGAETQYF; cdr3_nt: TGTGCCAGCAGCCCTGGGACAGGGGCGGAGACCCAGTACTTC
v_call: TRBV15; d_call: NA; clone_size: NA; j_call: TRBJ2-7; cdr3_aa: CATTLGTAREQYF; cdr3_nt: TGTGCCACCACCCTCGGGACGGCCCGCGAGCAGTACTTC
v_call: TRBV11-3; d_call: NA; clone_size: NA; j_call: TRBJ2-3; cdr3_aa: CASSSTDTQYF; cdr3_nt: TGTGCCAGCAGCTCGACAGATACGCAGTATTTT
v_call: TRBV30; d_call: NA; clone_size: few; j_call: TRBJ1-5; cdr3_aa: CAWSHGDNQPQHF; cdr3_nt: TGTGCCTGGAGTCACGGGGATAATCAGCCCCAGCATTTT
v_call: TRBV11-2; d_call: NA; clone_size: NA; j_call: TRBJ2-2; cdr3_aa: CASSLVSAANTGELFF; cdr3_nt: TGTGCCAGCAGCTTAGTATCGGCAGCCAACACCGGGGAGCTGTTTTTT
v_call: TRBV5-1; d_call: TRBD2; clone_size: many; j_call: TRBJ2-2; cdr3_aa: CASSRKAGGPSGELFF; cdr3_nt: TGCGCCAGCAGCCGAAAAGCGGGAGGGCCTAGCGGGGAGCTGTTTTTT
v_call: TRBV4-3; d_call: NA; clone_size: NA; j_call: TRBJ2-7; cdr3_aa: CASSLVPGPGEQYF; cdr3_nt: TGCGCCAGCAGCCTTGTCCCGGGACCAGGCGAGCAGTACTTC
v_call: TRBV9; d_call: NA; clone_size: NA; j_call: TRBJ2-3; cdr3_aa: CASSVGASRTTDTQYF; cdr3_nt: TGTGCCAGCAGCGTAGGGGCTAGCAGGACCACAGATACGCAGTATTTT
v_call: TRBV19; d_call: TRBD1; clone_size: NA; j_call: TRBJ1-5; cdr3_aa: CASSIPGQGWGQPQHF; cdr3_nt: TGTGCCAGTAGTATACCCGGACAGGGCTGGGGTCAGCCCCAGCATTTT
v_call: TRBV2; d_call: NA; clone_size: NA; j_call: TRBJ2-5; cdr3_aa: CASRGGGETQYF; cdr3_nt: TGTGCCAGCAGAGGAGGGGGAGAGACCCAGTACTTC
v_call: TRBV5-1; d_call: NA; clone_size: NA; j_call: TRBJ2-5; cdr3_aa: CASGQNQPSGETQYF; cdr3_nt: TGCGCCAGCGGGCAGAACCAACCTTCCGGGGAGACCCAGTACTTC
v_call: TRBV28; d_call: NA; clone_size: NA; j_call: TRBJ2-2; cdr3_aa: CASRLGVGELFF; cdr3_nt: TGTGCCAGCAGACTAGGGGTCGGGGAGCTGTTTTTT
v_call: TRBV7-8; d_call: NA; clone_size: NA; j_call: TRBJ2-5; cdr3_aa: CASSLALIGGLYF; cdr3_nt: TGTGCCAGCAGCTTAGCGCTCATTGGAGGGCTGTACTTC
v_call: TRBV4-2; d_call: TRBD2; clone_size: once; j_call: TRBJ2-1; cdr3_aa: CASSPGTSGSSYNEQFF; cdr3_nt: TGTGCCAGCAGCCCCGGGACTAGCGGGAGCTCCTACAATGAGCAGTTCTTC
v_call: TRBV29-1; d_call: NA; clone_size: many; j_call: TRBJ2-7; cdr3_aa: CSVLLAYEQYF; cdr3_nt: TGCAGCGTTCTCTTAGCCTACGAGCAGTACTTC
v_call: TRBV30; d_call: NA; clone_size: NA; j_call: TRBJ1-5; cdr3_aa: CAWSKGGSNQPQHF; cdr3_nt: TGTGCCTGGAGTAAGGGGGGGAGCAATCAGCCCCAGCATTTT
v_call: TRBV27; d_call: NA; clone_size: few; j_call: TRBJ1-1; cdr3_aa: CASSPAPDFRLLGNTEAFF; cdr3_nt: TGTGCCAGCAGTCCGGCGCCGGACTTCCGACTTTTGGGAAACACTGAAGCTTTCTTT
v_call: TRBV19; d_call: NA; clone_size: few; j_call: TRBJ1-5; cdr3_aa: CASSIRDTNQPQHF; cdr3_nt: TGTGCCAGTAGTATAAGGGACACTAATCAGCCCCAGCATTTT
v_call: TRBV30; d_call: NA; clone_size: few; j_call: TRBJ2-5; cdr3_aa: CAWSLVMLETQYF; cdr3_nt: TGTGCCTGGAGTCTAGTAATGTTGGAGACCCAGTACTTC
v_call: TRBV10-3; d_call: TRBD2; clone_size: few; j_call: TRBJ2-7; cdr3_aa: CAISESWLAGVNEQYF; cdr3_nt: TGTGCCATCAGTGAGTCGTGGCTAGCGGGAGTGAATGAGCAGTACTTC
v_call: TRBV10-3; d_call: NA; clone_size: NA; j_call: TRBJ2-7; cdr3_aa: CAIKGAGEGEQYF; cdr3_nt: TGTGCCATCAAAGGGGCAGGGGAAGGAGAGCAGTACTTC
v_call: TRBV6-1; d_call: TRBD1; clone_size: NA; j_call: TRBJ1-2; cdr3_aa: CASMKGWDSNYGYTF; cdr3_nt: TGTGCCAGCATGAAGGGGTGGGACAGTAACTATGGCTACACCTTC
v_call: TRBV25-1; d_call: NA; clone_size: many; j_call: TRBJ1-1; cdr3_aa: CASSDRAFTEAFF; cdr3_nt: TGTGCCAGCAGTGACCGGGCTTTCACTGAAGCTTTCTTT
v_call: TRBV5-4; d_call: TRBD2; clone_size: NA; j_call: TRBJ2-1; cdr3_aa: CASSHGASGSYNEQFF; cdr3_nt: TGTGCCAGCAGCCACGGGGCTAGCGGGTCCTACAATGAGCAGTTCTTC
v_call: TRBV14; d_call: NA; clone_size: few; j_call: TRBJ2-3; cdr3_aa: CASSHRRGPLTDTQYF; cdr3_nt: TGTGCCAGCAGCCATCGGCGCGGCCCTCTCACAGATACGCAGTATTTT
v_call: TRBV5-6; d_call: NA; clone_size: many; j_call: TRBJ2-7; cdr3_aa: CASSFKRTHEQYF; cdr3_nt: TGTGCCAGCAGCTTCAAGCGGACCCACGAGCAGTACTTC
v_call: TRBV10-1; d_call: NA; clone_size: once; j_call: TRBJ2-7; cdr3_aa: CASSVMDLRTYEQYF; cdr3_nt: TGCGCCAGCAGTGTTATGGACCTAAGGACCTACGAGCAGTACTTC
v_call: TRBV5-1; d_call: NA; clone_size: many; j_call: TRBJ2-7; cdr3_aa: CASSLGLRDYPYEQYF; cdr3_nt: TGCGCCAGCAGCTTGGGTCTTAGAGATTACCCCTACGAGCAGTACTTC
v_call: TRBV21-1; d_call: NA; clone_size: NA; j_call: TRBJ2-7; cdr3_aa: CARDRDRANEQYF; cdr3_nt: TGTGCCAGGGACCGGGACAGGGCGAACGAGCAGTACTTC
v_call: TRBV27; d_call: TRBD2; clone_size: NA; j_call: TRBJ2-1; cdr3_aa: CASSFGLAGGSNEQFF; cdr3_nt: TGTGCCAGCAGTTTTGGGCTAGCGGGAGGGTCCAATGAGCAGTTCTTC
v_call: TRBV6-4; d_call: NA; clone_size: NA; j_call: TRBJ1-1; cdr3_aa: CASSATGGTEAFF; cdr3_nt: TGTGCCAGCAGTGCGACGGGCGGTACTGAAGCTTTCTTT
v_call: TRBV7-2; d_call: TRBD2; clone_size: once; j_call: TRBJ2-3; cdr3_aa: CASSISGILDTQYF; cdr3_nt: TGTGCCAGCAGCATTAGCGGGATTCTGGATACGCAGTATTTT
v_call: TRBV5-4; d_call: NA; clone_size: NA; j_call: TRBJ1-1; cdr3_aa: CASSLRGPNTEAFF; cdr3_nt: TGTGCCAGCAGCCTCCGGGGGCCGAACACTGAAGCTTTCTTT
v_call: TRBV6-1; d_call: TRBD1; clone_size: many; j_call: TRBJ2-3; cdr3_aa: CASSADRALHTQYF; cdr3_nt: TGTGCCAGCAGCGCGGACAGGGCCCTACATACGCAGTATTTT
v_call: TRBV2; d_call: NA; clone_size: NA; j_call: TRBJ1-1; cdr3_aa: CASSEYQGPGDTEAFF; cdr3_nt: TGTGCCAGCAGTGAATATCAGGGGCCCGGGGACACTGAAGCTTTCTTT
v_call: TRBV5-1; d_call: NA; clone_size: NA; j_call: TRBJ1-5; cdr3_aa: CASSPGTREQPQHF; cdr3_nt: TGCGCCAGCAGCCCGGGGACTAGGGAACAGCCCCAGCATTTT
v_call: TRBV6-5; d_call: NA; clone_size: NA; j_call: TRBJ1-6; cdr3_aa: CATQVVRDYNSPLHF; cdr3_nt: TGTGCCACCCAGGTAGTGAGGGACTATAATTCACCCCTCCACTTT
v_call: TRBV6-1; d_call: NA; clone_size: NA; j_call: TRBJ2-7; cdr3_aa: CASRGYEQYF; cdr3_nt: TGTGCCAGCAGAGGCTACGAGCAGTACTTC
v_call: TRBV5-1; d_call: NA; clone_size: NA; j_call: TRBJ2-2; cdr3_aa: CASRGASATGELFF; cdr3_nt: TGCGCCAGCAGGGGGGCCTCGGCAACCGGGGAGCTGTTTTTT
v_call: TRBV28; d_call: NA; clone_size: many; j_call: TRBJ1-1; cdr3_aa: CASSWGDTEAFF; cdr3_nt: TGTGCCAGCAGTTGGGGGGACACTGAAGCTTTCTTT
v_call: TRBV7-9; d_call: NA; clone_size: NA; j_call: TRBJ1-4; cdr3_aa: CASSLLQGLNEKLFF; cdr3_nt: TGTGCCAGCAGCTTACTCCAGGGGCTTAATGAAAAACTGTTTTTT
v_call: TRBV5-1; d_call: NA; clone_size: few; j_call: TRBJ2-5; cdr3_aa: CASSLTGWGETQYF; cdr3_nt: TGCGCCAGCAGCTTAACAGGGTGGGGGGAGACCCAGTACTTC